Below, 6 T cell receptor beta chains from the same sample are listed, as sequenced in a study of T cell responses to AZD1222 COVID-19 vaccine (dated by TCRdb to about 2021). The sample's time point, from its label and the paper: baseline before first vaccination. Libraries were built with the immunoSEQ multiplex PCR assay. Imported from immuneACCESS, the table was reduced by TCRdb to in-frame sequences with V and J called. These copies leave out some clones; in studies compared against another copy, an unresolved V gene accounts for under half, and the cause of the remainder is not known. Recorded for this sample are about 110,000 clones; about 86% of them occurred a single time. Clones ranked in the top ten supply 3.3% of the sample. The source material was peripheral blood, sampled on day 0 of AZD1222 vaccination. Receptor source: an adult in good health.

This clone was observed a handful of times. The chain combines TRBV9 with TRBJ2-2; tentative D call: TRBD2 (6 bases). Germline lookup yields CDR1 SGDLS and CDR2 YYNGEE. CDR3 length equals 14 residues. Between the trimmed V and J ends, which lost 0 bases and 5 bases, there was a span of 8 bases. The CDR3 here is CASSVGTITGELFF. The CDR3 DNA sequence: TGTGCCAGCAGCGTAGGGACTATTACCGGGGAGCTGTTTTTT.

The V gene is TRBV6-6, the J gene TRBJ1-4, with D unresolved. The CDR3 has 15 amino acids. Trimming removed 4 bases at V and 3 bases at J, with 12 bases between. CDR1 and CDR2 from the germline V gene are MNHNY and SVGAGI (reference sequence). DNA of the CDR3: TGTGCCAGCAGTTCCCAGCTCGCCCCTAATGAAAAACTGTTTTTT. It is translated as CASSSQLAPNEKLFF.

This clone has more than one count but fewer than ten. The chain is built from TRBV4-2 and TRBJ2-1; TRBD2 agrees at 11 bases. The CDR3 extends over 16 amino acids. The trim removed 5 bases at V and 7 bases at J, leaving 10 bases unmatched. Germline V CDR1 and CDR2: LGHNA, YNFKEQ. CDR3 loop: CASSYASSGGRNEQFF. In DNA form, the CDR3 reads TGTGCCAGCAGCTACGCATCTAGCGGGGGGAGGAATGAGCAGTTCTTC.

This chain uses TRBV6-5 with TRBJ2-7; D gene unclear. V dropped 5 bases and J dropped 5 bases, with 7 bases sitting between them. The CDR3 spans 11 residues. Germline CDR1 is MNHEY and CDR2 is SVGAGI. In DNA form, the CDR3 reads TGTGCCAGCAGTCTCGTCCACGAGCAGTACTTC. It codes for CASSLVHEQYF.

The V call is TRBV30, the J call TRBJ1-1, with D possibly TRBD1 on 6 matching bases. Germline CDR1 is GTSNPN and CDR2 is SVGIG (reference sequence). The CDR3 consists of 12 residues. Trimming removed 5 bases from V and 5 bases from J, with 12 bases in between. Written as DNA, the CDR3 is TGTGCCTGGGGCAGGGGTGGGACTGAAGCTTTCTTT. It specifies CAWGRGGTEAFF. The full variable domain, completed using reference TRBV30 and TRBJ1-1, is SQTIHQWPATLVQPVGSPLSLECTVEGTSNPNLYWYRQAAGRGLQLLFYSVGIGQISSEVPQNLSASRPQDRQFILSSKKLLLSDSGFYLCAWGRGGTEAFFGQGTRLTVV.

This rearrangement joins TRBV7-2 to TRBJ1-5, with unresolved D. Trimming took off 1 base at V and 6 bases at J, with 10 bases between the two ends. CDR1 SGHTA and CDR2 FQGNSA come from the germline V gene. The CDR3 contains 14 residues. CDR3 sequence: CASSLEAVPQPQHF. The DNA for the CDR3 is TGTGCCAGCAGCTTAGAGGCAGTCCCTCAGCCCCAGCATTTT.